The 13 T cell receptor beta chains below were found in one sample sequenced in a study of cytomegalovirus exposure and HLA in healthy donors. Produced via immunoSEQ multiplex PCR; TCRdb's table is partial and in-frame only. There are 210,000 or so clones in the sample; approximately 86% occur only once, and about 3% lies in the top ten. The sample was PBMCs. These receptors came from a young woman in good health and CMV-seronegative.

The V gene is TRBV5-5, the J gene TRBJ2-7, with 11 positions matching TRBD2. The V gene end was trimmed by 0 bases and the J gene end by 2 bases; junction bases not matched to a gene: 4. The V gene's germline CDR1 is SGHKS and CDR2 YYEKEE (reference sequence). The CDR3 runs 16 residues. The CDR3: CASSLGLAGTAYEQYF. CDR3 coding DNA: TGTGCCAGCAGCTTGGGACTAGCGGGAACGGCCTACGAGCAGTACTTC.

The chain recombines TRBV19 with TRBJ2-1; 7 positions match TRBD1. Germline V CDR1 and CDR2: LNHDA, SQIVND (reference sequence). After removal of 1 base from V and 7 bases from J, the junction contained 10 bases not matched to a gene. This CDR3 spans 16 amino acids. CDR3: CASSIAGQPGLNEQFF. CDR3 DNA sequence: TGTGCCAGTAGTATAGCGGGACAGCCCGGCTTGAATGAGCAGTTCTTC.

Remarks on this clone: The same CDR3 arises from other DNA sequences in this sample as well. CDR3 loop: CASSFLAGGYNEQFF. The CDR3 DNA follows: TGTGCCAGCAGTTTCCTAGCGGGAGGGTATAATGAGCAGTTCTTC. This chain joins TRBV27 and TRBJ2-1; the match to TRBD2 covers 12 bases. Germline loops: CDR1 MNHEY, CDR2 SMNVEV (reference sequence). The CDR3 totals 15 residues. After removal of 3 bases from V and 7 bases from J, the junction contained 4 bases not matched to a gene.

The V and J genes are TRBV10-3 and TRBJ2-1; 14 bases are a match to TRBD2. The CDR3 totals 15 residues. From germline, CDR1 is ENHRY and CDR2 SYGVKD. Trimming cost V 2 bases and J 14 bases; bases outside gene matches: 8. The DNA for the CDR3 is TGTGCCATCAGTGAGACCGGGACTAGCGGGAGAGTTGAGTTCTTC. This encodes CAISETGTSGRVEFF.

V and J are TRBV29-1 and TRBJ2-1; 8 bases agree with TRBD2. Germline V gene lookup returns CDR1 SQVTM and CDR2 ANQGSEA. The CDR3 length is 15 residues. The V segment lost 7 bases and the J segment 5 bases; nucleotides outside the gene matches: 13. The CDR3 protein is CSAVKSGRLDNEQFF. Written as DNA, the CDR3 is TGCAGCGCTGTGAAAAGCGGGAGATTGGACAATGAGCAGTTCTTC.

The chain employs TRBV5-6 and TRBJ1-3, with D perhaps TRBD1 (5 bases). Trimming stripped 2 bases from V and 4 bases from J, with 10 bases between. This CDR3 contains 14 residues. CDR1 is SGHDT, CDR2 YYEEEE, per germline. The CDR3 DNA reads TGTGCCAGCAGCTTCGGGGGAATAGGAAACACCATATATTTT. Its protein product is CASSFGGIGNTIYF.

The chain recombines TRBV6-5 with TRBJ2-7; no reliable D call. Between the trimmed V and J ends, which lost 0 bases and 5 bases, there was a span of 14 bases. Germline assignment: CDR1 MNHEY and CDR2 SVGAGI. The CDR3 runs to 15 residues. CDR3 DNA sequence: TGTGCCAGCAGTTACTCGACGAGGCTAATCCACGAGCAGTACTTC. This sequence encodes CASSYSTRLIHEQYF.

The CDR3 sequence is CASSLKPPPTGSFRGPQHF. The CDR3 nucleotides read TGTGCCAGCAGTTTAAAACCTCCCCCGACAGGGAGTTTTAGAGGACCCCAGCATTTT. The V gene is TRBV27, the J gene TRBJ1-5, with 7 bases lining up with TRBD1. Germline loops: CDR1 MNHEY, CDR2 SMNVEV (reference sequence). CDR3 length: 19 amino acids. J gave up 10 bases and V 2 bases, and 23 bases lay outside the gene matches.

This chain links TRBV10-1 with TRBJ2-3; 13 bases line up with TRBD2. The CDR3 spans 13 residues. Trimming cost V 11 bases and J 7 bases; bases outside gene matches: 6. Germline CDR1 is WNHNN and CDR2 is SYGVQD (reference sequence). The CDR3 reads CAGLAGDPNTQYF. CDR3 nucleotides: TGCGCCGGACTAGCGGGAGATCCTAATACGCAGTATTTT.

The rearrangement links TRBV6-5 to TRBJ1-4; TRBD1 agrees at 8 bases. Trimming cost V 11 bases and J 2 bases; bases outside gene matches: 10. Looked up from germline, CDR1 is MNHEY and CDR2 is SVGAGI. The CDR3 extends over 15 amino acids. The CDR3 sequence: CAGPKTGGTNEKLFF. The CDR3 region has the DNA TGTGCCGGACCAAAAACAGGGGGGACTAATGAAAAACTGTTTTTT.

This rearrangement joins TRBV28 to TRBJ2-1, with D uncertain. Germline loops: CDR1 MDHEN, CDR2 SYDVKM. CDR3 length: 12 amino acids. Trimming left V 5 bases short and J 8 bases short, with 10 bases between. The CDR3 DNA reads as TGTGCCAGCAGTAGTCAACGGGATGAGCAGTTCTTC. The encoded protein is CASSSQRDEQFF.

This clone is labeled as medium-sized (0.01 to 0.1%). The V gene is TRBV10-1, the J gene TRBJ2-5; D unresolved. V lost 4 bases, J lost 0 bases, and 15 bases lay in between. The CDR3 contains 16 residues. Per the germline V gene, CDR1 is WNHNN and CDR2 is SYGVQD (reference sequence). The CDR3 loop reads CASSGHLLLYQETQYF. CDR3 nucleotides: TGCGCCAGCAGTGGACATTTACTCCTGTACCAAGAGACCCAGTACTTC.

V gene TRBV28 combines with J gene TRBJ2-7; D perhaps matches TRBD1 (6 bases). CDR3 size: 17 residues. Germline CDR1 reads MDHEN; CDR2 reads SYDVKM. Trimming took 5 bases from V and 2 from J, leaving 22 bases between them. As DNA, the CDR3 is TGTGCCAGCAGTCTATTACCCATTGGACAGCGAACCTACGAGCAGTACTTC. Its protein is CASSLLPIGQRTYEQYF.